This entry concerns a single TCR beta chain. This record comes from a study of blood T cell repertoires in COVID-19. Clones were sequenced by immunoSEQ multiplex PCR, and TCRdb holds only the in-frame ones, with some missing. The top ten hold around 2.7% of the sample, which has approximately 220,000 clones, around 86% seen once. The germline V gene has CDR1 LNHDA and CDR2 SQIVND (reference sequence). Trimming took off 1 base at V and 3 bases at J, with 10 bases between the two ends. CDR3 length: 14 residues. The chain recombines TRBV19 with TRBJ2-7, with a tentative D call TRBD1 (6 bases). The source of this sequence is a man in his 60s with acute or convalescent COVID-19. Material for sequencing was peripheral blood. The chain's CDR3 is CASSIGTADYEQYF. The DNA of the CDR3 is TGTGCCAGTAGTATAGGGACAGCTGACTACGAGCAGTACTTC.